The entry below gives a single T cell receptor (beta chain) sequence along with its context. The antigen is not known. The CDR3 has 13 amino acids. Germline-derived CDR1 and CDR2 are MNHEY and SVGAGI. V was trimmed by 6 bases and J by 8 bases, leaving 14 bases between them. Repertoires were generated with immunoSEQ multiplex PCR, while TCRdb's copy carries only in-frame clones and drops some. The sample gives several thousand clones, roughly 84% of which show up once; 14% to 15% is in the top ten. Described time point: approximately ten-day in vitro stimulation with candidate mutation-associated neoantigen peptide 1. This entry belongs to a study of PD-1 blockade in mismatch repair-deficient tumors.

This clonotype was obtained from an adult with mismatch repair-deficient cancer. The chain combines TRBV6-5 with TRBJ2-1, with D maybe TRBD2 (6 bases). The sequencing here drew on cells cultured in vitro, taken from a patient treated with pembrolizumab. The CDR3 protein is CASSPRLDHEQFF. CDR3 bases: TGTGCCAGCAGCCCGAGACTAGATCATGAGCAGTTCTTC.